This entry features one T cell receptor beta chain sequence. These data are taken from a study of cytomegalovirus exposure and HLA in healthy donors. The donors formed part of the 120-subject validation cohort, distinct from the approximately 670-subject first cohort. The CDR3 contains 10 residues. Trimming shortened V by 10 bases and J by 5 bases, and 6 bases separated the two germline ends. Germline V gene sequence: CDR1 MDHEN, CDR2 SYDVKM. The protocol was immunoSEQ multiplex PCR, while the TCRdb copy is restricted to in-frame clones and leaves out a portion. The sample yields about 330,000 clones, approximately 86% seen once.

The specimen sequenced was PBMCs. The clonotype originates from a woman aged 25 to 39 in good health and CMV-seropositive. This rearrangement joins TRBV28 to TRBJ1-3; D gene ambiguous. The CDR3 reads CATYRNTIYF. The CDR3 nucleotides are TGTGCCACGTACCGAAACACCATATATTTT.